The clone carrying this T cell receptor (beta chain) has a single count. This CDR3 contains 16 residues. J was trimmed by 2 bases and V by 3 bases; bases with no gene match: 2. Germline loops: CDR1 KGHSH, CDR2 LQKENI. Measured with immunoSEQ multiplex PCR; TCRdb has only the in-frame clones, and not every one. The sample comprises tens of thousands of clones, approximately 84% of which are singletons, and 5.1% rests with the top ten. The data were obtained in a study of technical replicates of blood from several donors. The sequenced sample was PBMCs. The TCR sequence derives from a human donor in good health. Some clones in this sample may be carry-over from other donors' samples. The chain is built from TRBV18 and TRBJ2-2; 11 nucleotides agree with TRBD2. The CDR3 nucleotides are TGTGCCAGCTCACCGGGACTAGCGGTAAACACCGGGGAGCTGTTTTTT. It encodes CASSPGLAVNTGELFF.